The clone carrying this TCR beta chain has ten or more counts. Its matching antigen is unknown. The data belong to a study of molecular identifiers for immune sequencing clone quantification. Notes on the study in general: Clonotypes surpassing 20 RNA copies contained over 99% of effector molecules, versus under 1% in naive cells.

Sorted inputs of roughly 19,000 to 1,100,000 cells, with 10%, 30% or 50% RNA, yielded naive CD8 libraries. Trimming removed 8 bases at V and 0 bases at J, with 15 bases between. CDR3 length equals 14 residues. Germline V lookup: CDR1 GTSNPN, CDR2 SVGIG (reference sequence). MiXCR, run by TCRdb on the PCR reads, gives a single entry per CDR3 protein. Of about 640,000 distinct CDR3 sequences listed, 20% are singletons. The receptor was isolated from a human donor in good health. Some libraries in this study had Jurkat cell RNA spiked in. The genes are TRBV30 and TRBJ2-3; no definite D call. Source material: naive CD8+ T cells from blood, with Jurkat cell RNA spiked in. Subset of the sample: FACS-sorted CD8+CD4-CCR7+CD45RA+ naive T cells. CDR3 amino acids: CALTRTTSTDTQYF. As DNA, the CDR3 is TGTGCCCTCACCCGTACCACTAGCACAGATACGCAGTATTTT. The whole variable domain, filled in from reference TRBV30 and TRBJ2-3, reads SQTIHQWPATLVQPVGSPLSLECTVEGTSNPNLYWYRQAAGRGLQLLFYSVGIGQISSEVPQNLSASRPQDRQFILSSKKLLLSDSGFYLCALTRTTSTDTQYFGPGTRLTVL.